The source of this TCR beta chain is a study of CD8+ T cells in alopecia areata listed by TCRdb under 2018. For the study in its entirety: The treated patients took part in an open-label pilot trial in which moderate-to-severe alopecia areata was treated with oral tofacitinib at 5 to 10 mg twice daily. Scalp clonality was compared across normal scalp (n=4), patchy alopecia areata scalp (n=8), and alopecia totalis/universalis scalp (n=8). Biopsies were taken from tofacitinib-treated patients at baseline and at 4 and 24 weeks of treatment, and a later scalp biopsy was taken in several of the tofacitinib-treated patients. In humans, TCRbeta sequencing was performed on scalp tissue and on sorted CD4+ and CD8+ peripheral blood T cells from healthy controls and from patients with patchy or totalis/universalis alopecia areata. immunoSEQ multiplex PCR using 35 Vbeta forward primers and 13 Jbeta reverse primers was used to amplify TCRbeta CDR3 regions. In treated patients, disease severity was measured using the SALT score, which gives the percentage of scalp surface area affected. The RNA source kit depended on sample type: the PAXgene miRNA kit for fixed scalp, the miRNeasy kit for PBMCs, and the RNeasy kit for mouse skin. High-throughput TCRbeta sequencing was used to examine T cell clonal expansion in alopecia areata in both the C3H/HeJ mouse model and human patients. Patients received tofacitinib for 6 to 18 months and were then followed off drug for 6 months to check for delayed response and recurrence. Findings and caveats that apply to the study as a whole: Tofacitinib significantly decreased scalp clonality and the number of expanded CD8+ clones among the top 100 scalp clones. During tofacitinib treatment, many expanded lesional clones stuck around in both scalp and blood, and this persistence may partly explain why relapse happens after treatment is stopped. Compared with mice, TCR sequences shared between patients were less clear, possibly partly because of HLA diversity across the patient population. Resident alphabeta T cells in normal human skin are also sequenced, complicating scalp TCR repertoire analysis, unlike mouse skin dominated by gammadelta T cells. Because the treated cohort was small and had only one nonresponder, larger studies are needed to examine links between baseline CD8+ expansion and response. Compared with normal scalp, lesional scalp had higher clonality and more expanded CD8+ clones, particularly in alopecia totalis/universalis, a pattern that suggests antigenic drive.

Taken with the paper, the label for time point translates to: around 26 weeks on oral tofacitinib. The sample's treatment or condition, from its label and the paper: oral pan-JAK inhibitor, 5-10 mg twice daily. Peripheral blood and lesional scalp punch biopsies were obtained from patients with alopecia areata. After PBMCs were isolated by density centrifugation and stained for CD3, CD4 and CD8, a FACSAria was used to sort CD4+ and CD8+ T cells. Receptors were amplified or captured by the immunoSEQ multiplex PCR assay. RNA was extracted from all samples and reverse transcribed into cDNA, which served as template for TCR sequencing. First-strand cDNA was synthesized with SuperScript III using a 2:1 mix of oligo-dT and random hexamers. Amplification bias was assessed with a synthetic immune receptor repertoire, and residual bias was removed computationally. As for the original processing: Raw reads were preprocessed to remove errors, and CDR3 was defined by IMGT conventions from the conserved cysteine to phenylalanine. Clonality was calculated as 1 minus Shannon entropy normalized by log2 of the number of productive unique TCRs. Whether each scalp clone was CD4 or CD8 was inferred by checking scalp TCRbeta sequences against the CD4 and CD8 repertoires from sorted blood. Entries here come from immuneACCESS through TCRdb and include only in-frame sequences with V and J called. Some clones fail to appear in such tables; in the studies checked, an unresolved V gene covers under half of the shortfall, and the cause of the remainder is unknown. Clone size and V and J calls were adopted from that table, with D and trimming inferred from the DNA. The sample yields 95,000 to 120,000 clones; roughly three fifths were counted once. The top ten clones comprise roughly 3.5% of the sample.

Via the germline V gene, CDR1 is MGHDK and CDR2 SYGVNS. The CDR3 has 13 amino acids, counting the end cysteine and phenylalanine. The entry retains the CDR3 DNA only, 39 bases that are in frame from base 1. The junction shows trimming of 2 bases on V and 5 bases on J, plus 9 bases between the germline ends. A note on this clone: Its specific antigen is unknown. No base quality values were provided; no much bigger clone lies one nucleotide off.

This sequence was found in a human donor with alopecia areata. Here the chain combines TRBV25-1 and TRBJ2-5, with TRBD1 tentatively as D gene (5 bases match). The sequencing used CD4+ T cells sorted from blood, collected at week 24, from a patient treated with tofacitinib. This receptor carries the CDR3 CASSERGAETQYF. The nucleotides read TGTGCCAGCAGTGAAAGGGGCGCGGAGACCCAGTACTTC.